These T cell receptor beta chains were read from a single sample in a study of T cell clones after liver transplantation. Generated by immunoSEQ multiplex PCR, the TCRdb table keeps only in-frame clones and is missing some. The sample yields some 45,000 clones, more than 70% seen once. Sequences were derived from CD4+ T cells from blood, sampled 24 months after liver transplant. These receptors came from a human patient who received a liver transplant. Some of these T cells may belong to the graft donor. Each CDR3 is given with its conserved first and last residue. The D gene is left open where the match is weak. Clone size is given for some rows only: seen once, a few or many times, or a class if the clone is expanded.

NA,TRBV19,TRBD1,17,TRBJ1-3,TGTGCCAGTACTATGCTTAACAGGGGGCGATCTGGAAACACCATATATTTT,CASTMLNRGRSGNTIYF
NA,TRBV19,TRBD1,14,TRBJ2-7,TGTGCCAGTAGTTTCCTTGGGACAGGGTACGAGCAGTACTTC,CASSFLGTGYEQYF
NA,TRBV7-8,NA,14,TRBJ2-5,TGTGCCAGCAGGTCCTACGGCCCCCAAGAGACCCAGTACTTC,CASRSYGPQETQYF
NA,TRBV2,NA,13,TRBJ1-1,TGTGCCAGCAGTGTGGGGAACACTGGGCCGGCTTTCTTT,CASSVGNTGPAFF
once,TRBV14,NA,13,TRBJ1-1,TGTGCCAGCAGCCCCCTTCACTGGAGTGTAGCTTTCTTT,CASSPLHWSVAFF
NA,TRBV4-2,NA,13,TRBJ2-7,TGTGCCAGCAGCCCTGACATTTCCTACGAGCAGTACTTC,CASSPDISYEQYF
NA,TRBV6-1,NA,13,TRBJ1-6,TGTGCCAGCCTAATCATGGGGAATTCACCCCTCCACTTT,CASLIMGNSPLHF
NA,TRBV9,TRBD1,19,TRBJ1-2,TGTGCCAGCAGCGTAGGAGGTGTTGACAGGGGGGTAGCTAACTATGGCTACACCTTC,CASSVGGVDRGVANYGYTF
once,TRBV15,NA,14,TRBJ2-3,TGTGCCACCAGCAGAGATGCCGCGGCAGATACGCAGTATTTT,CATSRDAAADTQYF
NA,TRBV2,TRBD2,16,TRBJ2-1,TGTGCCAGCAGTGGGACTAGCGGGGAGTGGGCCATTGAGCAGTTCTTC,CASSGTSGEWAIEQFF
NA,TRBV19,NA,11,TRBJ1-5,TGTGCCAGTAGTGCTGATCAGCCCCAGCATTTT,CASSADQPQHF
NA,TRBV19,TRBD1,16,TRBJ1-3,TGTGCCAGTAGTATAGCCGGGACAGGGTCTGGAAACACCATATATTTT,CASSIAGTGSGNTIYF
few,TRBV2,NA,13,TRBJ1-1,TGTGCCAGCAGTGAAGGGGGATCGACTGAAGCTTTCTTT,CASSEGGSTEAFF
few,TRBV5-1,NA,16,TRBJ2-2,TGCGCCAGCAGCTTGGTGGGGGGGCCGAACACCGGGGAGCTGTTTTTT,CASSLVGGPNTGELFF
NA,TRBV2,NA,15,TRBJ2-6,TGTGCCAGCAGTGGTGGAATCTCTGGGGCCAACGTCCTGACTTTC,CASSGGISGANVLTF
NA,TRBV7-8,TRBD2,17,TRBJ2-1,TGTGCCAGCAGCTCCCCGGGACTAGCGGTATCCTACAATGAGCAGTTCTTC,CASSSPGLAVSYNEQFF
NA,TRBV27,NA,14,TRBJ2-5,TGTGCCAGCAGTTTATACCCCATCCAAGAGACCCAGTACTTC,CASSLYPIQETQYF
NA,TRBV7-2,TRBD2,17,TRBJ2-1,TGTGCCAGCAGCTTAGTGGGGACTAGCGGAACCTACAATGAGCAGTTCTTC,CASSLVGTSGTYNEQFF
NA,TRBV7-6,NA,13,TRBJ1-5,TGTGCCAGCAGCACTGGGAGGGCCCAGCCCCAGCATTTT,CASSTGRAQPQHF
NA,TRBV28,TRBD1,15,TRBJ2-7,TGTGCCAGCAGTCCGGGGACAGGGGGCCTCTACGAGCAGTACTTC,CASSPGTGGLYEQYF
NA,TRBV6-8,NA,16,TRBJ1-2,TGTGCCAGCAGTCAGAGGAGACGCTCTAAAACCTATGGCTACACCTTC,CASSQRRRSKTYGYTF
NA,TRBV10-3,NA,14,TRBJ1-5,TGTGCCATCAGCAACCAGGGGAGAGATCAGCCCCAGCATTTT,CAISNQGRDQPQHF
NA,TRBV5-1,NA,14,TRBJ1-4,TGCGCCAGCAGCCGACCGGGACTACAAGAAAAACTGTTTTTT,CASSRPGLQEKLFF
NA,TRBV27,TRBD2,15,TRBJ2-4,TGTGCCAGCAGTTTTTTAACTAGCGGGGGAAACATTCAGTACTTC,CASSFLTSGGNIQYF
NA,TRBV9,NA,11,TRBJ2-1,TGTGCCAGCAGCGTTCAGGATGAGCAGTTCTTC,CASSVQDEQFF
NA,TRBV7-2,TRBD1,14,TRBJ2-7,TGTGCCAGCAGAAGAGGACAGGGCGCCTACGAGCAGTACTTC,CASRRGQGAYEQYF
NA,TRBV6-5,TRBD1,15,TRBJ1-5,TGTGCCAGCAGTCAAGACAGGGGTGACAATCAGCCCCAGCATTTT,CASSQDRGDNQPQHF
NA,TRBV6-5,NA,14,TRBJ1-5,TGTGCCAGCAGACAACACAGGATGGCTCAGCCCCAGCATTTT,CASRQHRMAQPQHF
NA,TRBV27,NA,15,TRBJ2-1,TGTGCCAGCAGTTTTAGGATAAGGACCTACAATGAGCAGTTCTTC,CASSFRIRTYNEQFF